What follows are 23 T cell receptor beta chains derived from one specimen sequenced in a study of T cells after yellow fever vaccination. TCRdb passed the 5' RACE reads through MiXCR, listing each CDR3 protein once. This sample has a few hundred thousand distinct CDR3 sequences, with approximately 16% found just once. This material consisted of PBMCs, taken 5 days after the first yellow fever vaccination. These TCRs come from a man aged 18 to 29 who received the YFV17D yellow fever vaccine.

The gene calls are TRBV13 and TRBJ1-4; TRBD1 aligns across 7 bases. Trimming took 5 bases from V and 8 from J; bases not matched to a gene: 8. Germline V gives CDR1 PRHDT, CDR2 FYEKMQ (reference sequence). This CDR3 region has 14 residues. CDR3: CASSTRQGGEKLFF. Here the CDR3 DNA reads TGTGCCAGCAGCACCCGACAGGGAGGAGAAAAACTGTTTTTT. Full variable domain (remainder filled in from reference TRBV13 and TRBJ1-4): AAGVIQSPRHLIKEKRETATLKCYPIPRHDTVYWYQQGPGQDPQFLISFYEKMQSDKGSIPDRFSAQQFSDYHSELNMSSLELGDSALYFCASSTRQGGEKLFFGSGTQLSVL.

This clonotype was seen a handful of times. This rearrangement joins TRBV15 to TRBJ2-7; 9 bases are shared with TRBD1. The CDR3 extends over 14 amino acids. V dropped 5 bases and J dropped 1; count of bases not matched to a gene: 3. Germline CDR1 is LNHNV and CDR2 is YYDKDF (reference sequence). The CDR3 protein is CATSRDRDSYEQYF. The CDR3 DNA is TGTGCCACCAGCCGGGACAGGGATTCCTACGAGCAGTACTTC.

The CDR3 DNA reads TGCAGTGCTAAGTCTAGCGCCTGGGCTGAGTACTTC. It specifies CSAKSSAWAEYF. The chain combines TRBV20-1 with TRBJ2-4; a possible D gene is TRBD2 (6 bases). The CDR3 is 12 residues long. Trimming pared 4 bases from V and 14 bases from J, leaving 18 bases between. Germline V lookup: CDR1 DFQATT, CDR2 SNEGSKA (reference sequence).

The chain joins TRBV28 to TRBJ2-7; maybe TRBD1 (6 bases). The CDR3 has 12 residues. Deletions cut 5 bases from V and 4 bases from J, with 9 bases between. Germline loops: CDR1 MDHEN, CDR2 SYDVKM. The CDR3 loop reads CASSPGEYEQYV. CDR3 sequence (DNA): TGTGCCAGCAGTCCAGGGGAGTACGAGCAGTACGTC.

J is TRBJ1-1 and V is TRBV5-6; D is perhaps TRBD1 (5 bases). The CDR3 covers 16 residues. Germline values: CDR1 SGHDT, CDR2 YYEEEE. The V and J ends lost 3 bases and 6 bases respectively, with 21 bases between them. CDR3 sequence: CASSSGVLRGNAEAFF. DNA of the CDR3: TGTGCCAGCAGCTCGGGGGTGTTGCGAGGAAACGCTGAAGCTTTCTTT.

In this sample, this clonotype turned up once. V is TRBV3-1 and J is TRBJ1-1; the match to TRBD1 covers 7 bases. Germline trimming cut 1 base from V and 0 bases from J; bases unmatched to any gene: 8. CDR1 is LGHDT and CDR2 is YNNKEL in the germline V gene (reference sequence). The CDR3 has 17 amino acids. The CDR3 sequence is CASSQGLGGTLNTEAFF. CDR3 nucleotides: TGTGCCAGCAGCCAAGGGCTAGGGGGCACACTGAACACTGAAGCTTTCTTT.

There are a few counts of this clonotype. The chain is built from TRBV9 and TRBJ2-3; D is possibly TRBD1 or TRBD2 (5 bases each). Germline V gives CDR1 SGDLS, CDR2 YYNGEE. Trimming removed 7 bases from V and 2 bases from J, with 20 bases in between. The CDR3 spans 16 residues. CDR3: CASRPLPTAATDTQYF. The CDR3 nucleotides are TGTGCCAGCCGACCCCTACCGACAGCGGCCACAGATACGCAGTATTTT.

The CDR3 loop is CASSLMLAGGVSYEQYV. In DNA form, the CDR3 reads TGTGCCAGCAGTTTAATGTTAGCGGGGGGGGTGTCTTACGAGCAGTACGTC. This rearrangement joins TRBV12-3 or TRBV12-4 to TRBJ2-7; 11 bases are a match to TRBD2. This CDR3 has 17 residues. With V trimmed by 2 bases and J by 4 bases, 10 bases remained unmatched.

This clonotype is termed large. The chain joins TRBV7-2 to TRBJ1-1; TRBD1 matches at 7 bases. Germline loops: CDR1 SGHTA, CDR2 FQGNSA. This CDR3 has 14 amino acids. Germline trimming cut 1 base from V and 4 bases from J; bases unmatched to any gene: 3. CDR3 residues: CASSLGSGGTEAFF. In DNA form, the CDR3 reads TGTGCCAGCAGCTTAGGGTCAGGGGGCACTGAAGCTTTCTTT. The complete variable domain, with remaining parts taken from reference TRBV7-2 and TRBJ1-1, reads GAGVSQSPSNKVTEKGKDVELRCDPISGHTALYWYRQSLGQGLEFLIYFQGNSAPDKSGLPSDRFSAERTGGSVSTLTIQRTQQEDSAVYLCASSLGSGGTEAFFGQGTRLTVV.

This clonotype was counted once. The chain links TRBV6-5 to TRBJ1-2; the D is unclear. Germline assignment: CDR1 MNHEY and CDR2 SVGAGI. This CDR3 is built from 16 residues. Between the trimmed V and J ends, which lost 0 bases and 5 bases, there was a span of 16 bases. This CDR3 is CASSYSAQTVDYGYTF. The CDR3 DNA reads as TGTGCCAGCAGTTACTCGGCCCAGACCGTAGATTATGGCTACACCTTC.

This clonotype was seen a handful of times. The chain combines TRBV5-1 with TRBJ2-1, with 13 positions matching TRBD2. J was trimmed by 4 bases and V by 6 bases; bases with no gene match: 4. This CDR3 contains 15 residues. Germline values: CDR1 SGHRS, CDR2 YFSETQ. CDR3 residues: CASTKTSGGYNEQFF. DNA of the CDR3: TGCGCCAGCACCAAGACTAGCGGGGGGTACAATGAGCAGTTCTTC.

The chain has TRBV5-1 and TRBJ1-5, with D tentatively TRBD1 (5 bases). Trimming left V 0 bases short and J 4 bases short, with 11 bases between. The CDR3 has 15 residues. CDR1 SGHRS and CDR2 YFSETQ come from the germline V gene. The chain's CDR3 is CASSLEDSPNQPQHF. The DNA for the CDR3 is TGCGCCAGCAGCTTGGAAGACAGTCCTAATCAGCCCCAGCATTTT.

A few counts support this clonotype. This sequence joins TRBV5-4 and TRBJ1-1; D gene uncertain. The V gene lost 2 bases and the J gene lost 0 bases, with 11 bases spanning the gap. The CDR3 is 15 residues long. CDR1 and CDR2 from the germline V gene are SGHNT and YYREEE (reference sequence). The CDR3 protein is CASSLPESLNTEAFF. The CDR3, as DNA: TGTGCCAGCAGCTTACCTGAATCCCTGAACACTGAAGCTTTCTTT.

The chain links TRBV10-2 to TRBJ2-7; the match to TRBD1 covers 7 bases. The CDR3 runs 13 residues. The germline CDR1 and CDR2 sequences are WSHSY and SAAADI. The junction had 8 bases not matched to a gene; V was cut back by 6 bases and J by 6 bases. CDR3 bases: TGCGCCAGCAGGAATGCAGGGGGAAGCGAGCAGTACGTC. Translating it yields CASRNAGGSEQYV.

The chain carries TRBV7-8 and TRBJ2-2; no reliable D call. V was shortened by 1 base and J by 5 bases, with 11 bases between the two germline ends. Germline V gene lookup returns CDR1 SGHVS and CDR2 FQNEAQ. This CDR3 is built from 15 residues. Written as DNA, the CDR3 is TGTGCCAGCAGCTTAGGGTTAATCCGGACCGGGGAGCTGTTTTTT. It specifies CASSLGLIRTGELFF.

The chain carries TRBV5-1 and TRBJ2-6; D gene unclear. Trimming took off 0 bases at V and 0 bases at J, with 13 bases between the two ends. The germline gives CDR1 SGHRS, CDR2 YFSETQ. The CDR3 consists of 18 residues. The CDR3 region has the DNA TGCGCCAGCAGCTTGGTTGGCCCCGAAACCTCTGGGGCCAACGTCCTGACTTTC. Encoded protein: CASSLVGPETSGANVLTF.

V usage is TRBV7-2 and J usage is TRBJ2-2; a possible D gene is TRBD1 (6 bases). The V end was cut by 3 bases, the J end by 5 bases, with 13 bases between. This CDR3 is built from 15 residues. The V gene's germline CDR1 is SGHTA and CDR2 FQGNSA. This CDR3 is CASSFVVDRTGELFF. DNA for the CDR3: TGTGCCAGCAGCTTTGTTGTAGACAGGACCGGGGAGCTGTTTTTT.

The rearrangement joins TRBV13 to TRBJ2-7; D gene unclear. The CDR3 runs to 12 residues. The V and J ends lost 4 bases and 7 bases respectively, with 11 bases between them. The germline CDR1 and CDR2 sequences are PRHDT and FYEKMQ (reference sequence). Here the CDR3 DNA reads TGTGCCAGCAGCTCTTGGTCGAGGGAGCAGTACGTC. It encodes CASSSWSREQYV.

This chain links TRBV6-5 with TRBJ2-1; 9 nucleotides line up with TRBD2. The CDR3 runs to 16 residues. Germline V CDR1 and CDR2: MNHEY, SVGAGI. The V gene end was trimmed by 2 bases and the J gene end by 6 bases; junction bases not matched to a gene: 8. The CDR3 protein is CASSYGASGGLNEQFF. CDR3 nucleotides: TGTGCCAGCAGTTACGGGGCCAGCGGGGGGCTCAATGAGCAGTTCTTC.

Only a few counts were recorded for this clonotype. This chain uses TRBV28 with TRBJ1-5; D perhaps matches TRBD1 (6 bases). Germline loops: CDR1 MDHEN, CDR2 SYDVKM. The CDR3 extends over 17 amino acids. Trimming stripped 6 bases from V and 7 bases from J, with 25 bases between. DNA of the CDR3: TGTGCCAGCAGCCCTGGGGCGGGACACCCCATCGAACAGCCCCAGCATTTT. This codes for CASSPGAGHPIEQPQHF.

The V gene is TRBV5-5, the J gene TRBJ1-1, with D unclear. Germline V gene data show CDR1 as SGHKS and CDR2 as YYEKEE (reference sequence). V was shortened by 5 bases and J by 2 bases, with 13 bases between the two germline ends. CDR3 length: 14 residues. CDR3 sequence: CASSWKTVNTEAFF. The DNA of the CDR3 is TGTGCCAGCAGTTGGAAAACCGTTAACACTGAAGCTTTCTTT.

This chain uses TRBV2 with TRBJ2-6, with a weak D call TRBD2 (5 bases). Trimming removed 7 bases from V and 4 bases from J, with 23 bases in between. Germline assignment: CDR1 SNHLY and CDR2 FYNNEI. The CDR3 contains 18 residues. For the CDR3, the DNA is TGTGCCAGCACCCCAATATCAAGTGAGGGCCCGGGGGCCAACGTCCTGACTTTC. Translated, it gives CASTPISSEGPGANVLTF. Together with reference TRBV2 and TRBJ2-6, the CDR3 gives the full variable domain: EPEVTQTPSHQVTQMGQEVILRCVPISNHLYFYWYRQILGQKVEFLVSFYNNEISEKSEIFDDQFSVERPDGSNFTLKIRSTKLEDSAMYFCASTPISSEGPGANVLTFGAGSRLTVL.

This clonotype has more than one count but fewer than ten. J is TRBJ2-3 and V is TRBV19, with TRBD1 identical over 8 bases. Germline CDR1 is LNHDA and CDR2 is SQIVND (reference sequence). V dropped 4 bases and J dropped 9; count of bases not matched to a gene: 3. The CDR3 has 12 amino acids. The CDR3 here is CASSSRGLTQYF. The DNA for the CDR3 is TGTGCCAGTAGTAGCAGGGGGCTCACGCAGTATTTT.